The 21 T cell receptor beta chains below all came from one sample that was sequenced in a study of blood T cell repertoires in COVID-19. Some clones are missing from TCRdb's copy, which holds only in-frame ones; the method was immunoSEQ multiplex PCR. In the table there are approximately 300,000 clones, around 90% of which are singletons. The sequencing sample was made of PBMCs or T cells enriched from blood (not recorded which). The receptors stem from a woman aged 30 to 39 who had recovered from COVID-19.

CDR3 sequence: CASSLLETGTFEKLFF. Written as DNA, the CDR3 is TGTGCCAGCAGCTTACTAGAGACAGGGACGTTCGAAAAACTGTTTTTT. V usage is TRBV7-9 and J usage is TRBJ1-4, with TRBD1 matching 7 bases. CDR1 is SEHNR, CDR2 FQNEAQ, per germline (reference sequence). J gave up 8 bases and V 2 bases, and 11 bases lay outside the gene matches. This CDR3 is 16 amino acids long.

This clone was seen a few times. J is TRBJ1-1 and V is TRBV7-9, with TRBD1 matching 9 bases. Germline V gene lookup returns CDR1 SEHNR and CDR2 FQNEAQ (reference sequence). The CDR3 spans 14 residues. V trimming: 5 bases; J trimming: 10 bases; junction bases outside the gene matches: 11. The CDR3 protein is CASSGRGQGWGAFF. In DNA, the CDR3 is TGTGCCAGCAGCGGCCGGGGACAGGGATGGGGAGCTTTCTTT.

CDR3 nucleotide sequence: TGTGCCAGCAGTTTGGGGGGAGCGTATAACTATGGCTACACCTTC. It is translated as CASSLGGAYNYGYTF. This chain links TRBV28 with TRBJ1-2, with TRBD1 as a possible D gene (5 bases). The V gene lost 3 bases and the J gene lost 1 base, with 12 bases spanning the gap. Germline V lookup: CDR1 MDHEN, CDR2 SYDVKM. The CDR3 spans 15 residues.

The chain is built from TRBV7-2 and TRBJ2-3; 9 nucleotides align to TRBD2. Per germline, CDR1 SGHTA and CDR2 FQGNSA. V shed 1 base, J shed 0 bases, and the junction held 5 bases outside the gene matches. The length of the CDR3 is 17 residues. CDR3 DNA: TGTGCCAGCAGCTTAGTTGCCGGACTAGCGAGCACAGATACGCAGTATTTT. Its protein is CASSLVAGLASTDTQYF. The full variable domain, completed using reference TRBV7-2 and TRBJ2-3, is GAGVSQSPSNKVTEKGKDVELRCDPISGHTALYWYRQSLGQGLEFLIYFQGNSAPDKSGLPSDRFSAERTGGSVSTLTIQRTQQEDSAVYLCASSLVAGLASTDTQYFGPGTRLTVL.

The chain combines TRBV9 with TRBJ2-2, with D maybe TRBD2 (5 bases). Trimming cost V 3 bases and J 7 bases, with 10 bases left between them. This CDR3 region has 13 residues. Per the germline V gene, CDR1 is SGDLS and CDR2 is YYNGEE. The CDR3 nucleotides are TGTGCCAGCAGCGCAGACGGGGTCGGGGAGCTGTTTTTT. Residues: CASSADGVGELFF.

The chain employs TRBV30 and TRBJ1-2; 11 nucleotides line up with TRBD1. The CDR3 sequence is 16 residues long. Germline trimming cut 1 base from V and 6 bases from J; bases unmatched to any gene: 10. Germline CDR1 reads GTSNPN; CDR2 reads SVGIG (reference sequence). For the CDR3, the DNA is TGTGCCTGGAGTGGGACAGGGGGCGCGATGGCCCATGGCTACACCTTC. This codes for CAWSGTGGAMAHGYTF. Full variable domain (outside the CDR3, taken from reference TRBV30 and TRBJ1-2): SQTIHQWPATLVQPVGSPLSLECTVEGTSNPNLYWYRQAAGRGLQLLFYSVGIGQISSEVPQNLSASRPQDRQFILSSKKLLLSDSGFYLCAWSGTGGAMAHGYTFGSGTRLTVV.

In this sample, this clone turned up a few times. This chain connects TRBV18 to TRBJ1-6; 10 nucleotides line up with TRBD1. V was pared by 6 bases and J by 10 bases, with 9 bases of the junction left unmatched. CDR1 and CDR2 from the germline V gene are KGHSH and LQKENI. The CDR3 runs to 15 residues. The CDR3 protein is CASSPPGQGQSPLHF. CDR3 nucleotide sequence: TGTGCCAGCTCGCCTCCGGGACAGGGGCAATCACCCCTCCACTTT.

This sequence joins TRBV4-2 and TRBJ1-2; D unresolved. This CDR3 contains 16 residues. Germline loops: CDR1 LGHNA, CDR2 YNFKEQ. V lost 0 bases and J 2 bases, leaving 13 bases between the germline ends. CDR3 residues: CASSQEGRTENYGYTF. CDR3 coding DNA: TGTGCCAGCAGCCAAGAGGGCAGGACTGAGAACTATGGCTACACCTTC.

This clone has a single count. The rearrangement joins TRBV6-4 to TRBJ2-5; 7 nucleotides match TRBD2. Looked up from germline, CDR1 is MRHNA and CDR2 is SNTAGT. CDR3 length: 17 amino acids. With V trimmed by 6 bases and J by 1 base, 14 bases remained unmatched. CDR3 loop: CASRGPVREGLQETQYF. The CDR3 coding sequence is TGTGCCAGCAGGGGGCCGGTGAGGGAGGGCCTCCAAGAGACCCAGTACTTC.

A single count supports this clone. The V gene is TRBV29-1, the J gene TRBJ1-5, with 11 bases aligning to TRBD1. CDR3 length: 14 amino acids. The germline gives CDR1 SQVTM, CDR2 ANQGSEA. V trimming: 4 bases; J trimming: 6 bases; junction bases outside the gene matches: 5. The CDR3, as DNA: TGCAGCGTTGCGGGGGGGACAGGGGGTCAGCCCCAGCATTTT. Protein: CSVAGGTGGQPQHF.

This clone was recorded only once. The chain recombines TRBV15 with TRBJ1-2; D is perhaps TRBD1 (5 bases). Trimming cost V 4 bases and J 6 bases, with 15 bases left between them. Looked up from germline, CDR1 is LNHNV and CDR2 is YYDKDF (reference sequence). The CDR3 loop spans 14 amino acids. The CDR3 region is CATSIPGVKHGYTF. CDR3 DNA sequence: TGTGCCACCAGCATACCGGGGGTTAAACATGGCTACACCTTC.

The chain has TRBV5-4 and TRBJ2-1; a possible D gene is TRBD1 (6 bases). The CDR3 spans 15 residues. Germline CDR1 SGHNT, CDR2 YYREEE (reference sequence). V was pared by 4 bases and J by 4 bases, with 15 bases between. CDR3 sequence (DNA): TGTGCCAGCAGCCCCGACAGGCCACCTTACAATGAGCAGTTCTTC. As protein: CASSPDRPPYNEQFF.

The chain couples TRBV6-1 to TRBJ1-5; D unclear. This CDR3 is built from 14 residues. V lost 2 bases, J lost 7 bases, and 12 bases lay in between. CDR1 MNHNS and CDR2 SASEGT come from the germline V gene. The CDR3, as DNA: TGTGCCAGCAGTGAATACGGATTAGCCCAGCCCCAGCATTTT. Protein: CASSEYGLAQPQHF.

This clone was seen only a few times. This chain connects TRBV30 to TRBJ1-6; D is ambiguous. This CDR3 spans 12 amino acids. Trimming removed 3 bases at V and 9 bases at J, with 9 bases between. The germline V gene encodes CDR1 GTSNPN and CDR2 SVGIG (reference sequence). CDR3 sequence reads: CAWSRLGSPLHF. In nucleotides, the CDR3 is TGTGCCTGGAGCAGGTTGGGTTCACCCCTCCACTTT.

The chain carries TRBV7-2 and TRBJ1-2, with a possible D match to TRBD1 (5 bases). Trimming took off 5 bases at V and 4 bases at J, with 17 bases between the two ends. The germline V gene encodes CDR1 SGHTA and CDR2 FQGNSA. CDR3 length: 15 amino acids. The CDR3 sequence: CASSVGGGEAYGYTF. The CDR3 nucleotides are TGTGCCAGCAGCGTCGGGGGTGGGGAGGCCTATGGCTACACCTTC. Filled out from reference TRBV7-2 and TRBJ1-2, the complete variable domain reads GAGVSQSPSNKVTEKGKDVELRCDPISGHTALYWYRQSLGQGLEFLIYFQGNSAPDKSGLPSDRFSAERTGGSVSTLTIQRTQQEDSAVYLCASSVGGGEAYGYTFGSGTRLTVV.

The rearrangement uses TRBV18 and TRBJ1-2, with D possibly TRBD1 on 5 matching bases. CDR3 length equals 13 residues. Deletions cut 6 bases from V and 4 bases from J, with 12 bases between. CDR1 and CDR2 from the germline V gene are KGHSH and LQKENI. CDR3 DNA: TGTGCCAGCTCCGTAGGGGTTCTCTATGGCTACACCTTC. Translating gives CASSVGVLYGYTF.

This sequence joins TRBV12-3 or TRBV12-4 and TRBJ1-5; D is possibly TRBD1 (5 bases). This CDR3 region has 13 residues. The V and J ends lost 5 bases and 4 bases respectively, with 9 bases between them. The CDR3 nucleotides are TGTGCCAGCAGTCCACAGGAGAATCAGCCCCAGCATTTT. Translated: CASSPQENQPQHF.

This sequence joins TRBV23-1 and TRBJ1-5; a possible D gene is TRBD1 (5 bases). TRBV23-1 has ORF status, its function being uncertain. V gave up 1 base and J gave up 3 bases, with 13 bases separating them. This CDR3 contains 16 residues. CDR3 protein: CASSQYRAGTNQPQHF. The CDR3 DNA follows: TGCGCCAGCAGTCAATACCGGGCGGGGACCAATCAGCCCCAGCATTTT.

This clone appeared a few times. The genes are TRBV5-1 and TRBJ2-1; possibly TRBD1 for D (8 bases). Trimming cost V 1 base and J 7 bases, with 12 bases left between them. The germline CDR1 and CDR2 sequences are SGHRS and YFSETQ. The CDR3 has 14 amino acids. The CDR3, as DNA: TGCGCCAGCAGCTTGAACAGGGGGGGTAATGAGCAGTTCTTC. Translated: CASSLNRGGNEQFF.

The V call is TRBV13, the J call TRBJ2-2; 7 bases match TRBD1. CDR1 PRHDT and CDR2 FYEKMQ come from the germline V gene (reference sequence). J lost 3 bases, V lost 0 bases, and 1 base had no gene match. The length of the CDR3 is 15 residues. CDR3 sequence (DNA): TGTGCCAGCAGCTTAGGCGACAGGGACACCGGGGAGCTGTTTTTT. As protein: CASSLGDRDTGELFF.

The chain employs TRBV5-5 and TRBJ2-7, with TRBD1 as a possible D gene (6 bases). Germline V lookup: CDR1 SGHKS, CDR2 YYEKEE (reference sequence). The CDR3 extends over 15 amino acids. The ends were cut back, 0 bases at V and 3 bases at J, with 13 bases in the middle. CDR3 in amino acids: CASSLGMGTIYEQYF. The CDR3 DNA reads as TGTGCCAGCAGCTTGGGAATGGGGACAATCTACGAGCAGTACTTC.